The source of this TCR beta chain is a study of blood T cells in healthy people across ages. Next came a second PCR, run for roughly 7 to 12 cycles, which used a sample-barcoded 5' primer along with a J-beta primer mix. TCRdb itself ran the 5' RACE reads through MiXCR, one entry per CDR3 protein. The sample lists about 1.1 million distinct CDR3 sequences; approximately 38% were seen once. Findings of the study overall: Without sorted subsets, naive and antigen-experienced compartments could not be conclusively compared.

There are a few counts of this clonotype. Its specificity is not known. Trimming at V came to 2 bases and at J to 1 base, leaving 17 bases not matched to a gene. The CDR3 is 19 amino acids. CDR1 and CDR2 (germline): DFQATT, SNEGSKA (reference sequence). Sequencing used blood. This chain joins TRBV20-1 and TRBJ2-5; 9 nucleotides match TRBD2. This clonotype was obtained from a man between 18 and 35 years old in good health. The CDR3 here is CSARFRLSVAGAIQETQYF. The CDR3 DNA sequence: TGCAGTGCTAGATTTAGGCTATCGGTAGCGGGGGCGATCCAAGAGACCCAGTACTTC.